This T cell receptor (beta chain) was captured by sequencing in a study of blood T cells in healthy people across ages. Samples had at least 6 million PBMCs isolated from them. Study outcomes and limitations: Among T cells, TCR beta diversity per million cells dropped roughly linearly as age rose.

The CDR3 is made up of 14 amino acids. J lost 7 bases, V lost 7 bases, and 11 bases had no gene match. Per the germline V gene, CDR1 is SQVTM and CDR2 is ANQGSEA. A sample-barcoded 5' primer and a J-beta primer mix were used in a second PCR of about 7 to 12 cycles. MiXCR was run by TCRdb on the 5' RACE reads, yielding one entry per CDR3 protein. The table has 800,000 or so distinct CDR3 sequences, approximately 25% seen once. As regards this clonotype: Its antigen is as yet unknown.

This sample was also put to use in a study of T cells of mothers and their children. That work contributes: Reads recorded for TCR beta CDR3 numbered over 9 million per mother and approximately 2.9 million per child. Whether related or unrelated, pairs show similar shaping of TCR recombination output by thymic selection.

The clonotype originates from a boy aged 5-17 years in good health. The rearrangement uses TRBV29-1 and TRBJ2-7, with 12 nucleotides matching TRBD1. The sample comprised blood. CDR3 sequence (DNA): TGCAGCGCGGGGGGGGGACAGGGGGCGTCTGAGCAGTACTTC. Translated: CSAGGGQGASEQYF.